This T cell receptor beta chain originates from a study of blood T cell repertoires in COVID-19. Across the study: Specimens from acute and convalescent COVID-19 originated in the United States, Italy and Spain.

CDR3 length: 14 residues. Trimming took 4 bases from V and 5 from J, leaving 17 bases between them. Germline V gene sequence: CDR1 SQVTM, CDR2 ANQGSEA. Per the study methods: The assay estimated nucleated cells by amplifying reference gene primers. Some clones are missing from TCRdb's copy, which holds only in-frame ones; the method was immunoSEQ multiplex PCR. The DNA gave D and trimming, while V, J and clone size come from that table. The sample yields approximately 200,000 clones, more than 85% seen once. The sequencing sample was made of peripheral blood. The sequence was collected from a woman in her 30s with active or convalescent COVID-19. V usage is TRBV29-1 and J usage is TRBJ1-1, with D possibly matching TRBD1 (5 bases). As DNA, the CDR3 is TGCAGCGTTGTAAAAGGGGTGAGCGGGACTGAAGCTTTCTTT. Its protein is CSVVKGVSGTEAFF.